The 31 T cell receptor beta chains below were found in one sample sequenced in a study of siplizumab effects on memory and regulatory T cells. Profiled with immunoSEQ multiplex PCR; TCRdb holds only in-frame clones, not every one. The profile shows about 87,000 clones, about nine tenths of them singletons. The specimen was Tregs sorted from blood. All receptors derive from a human donor in good health.

This clone was recorded once. The rearrangement joins TRBV4-2 to TRBJ2-3; D remains unclear. Looked up from germline, CDR1 is LGHNA and CDR2 is YNFKEQ. This CDR3 region has 13 residues. V was clipped by 2 bases and J by 0 bases, with 3 bases between them. The CDR3 spells CASSQTSTDTQYF. DNA for the CDR3: TGTGCCAGCAGCCAAACGAGCACAGATACGCAGTATTTT.

This chain uses TRBV4-1 with TRBJ2-5; D possibly corresponds to TRBD2 (5 bases). This CDR3 contains 16 residues. Germline V lookup: CDR1 MGHRA, CDR2 YSYEKL. Trimming removed 0 bases from V and 1 base from J, with 12 bases in between. This CDR3 is CASSQDRSSGQETQYF. The DNA of the CDR3 is TGCGCCAGCAGCCAAGATAGGTCAAGCGGCCAAGAGACCCAGTACTTC.

This clone was detected only once. The gene calls are TRBV5-5 and TRBJ1-2, with 8 positions matching TRBD1. J was trimmed by 1 base and V by 8 bases; bases with no gene match: 7. Germline V gene data show CDR1 as SGHKS and CDR2 as YYEKEE (reference sequence). This CDR3 has 14 residues. In DNA form, the CDR3 reads TGTGCCAGTGGTGCCGACAGGGGTAACTATGGCTACACCTTC. Protein sequence: CASGADRGNYGYTF. The full variable domain, rest sourced from reference TRBV5-5 and TRBJ1-2, is DAGVTQSPTHLIKTRGQQVTLRCSPISGHKSVSWYQQVLGQGPQFIFQYYEKEERGRGNFPDRFSARQFPNYSSELNVNALLLGDSALYLCASGADRGNYGYTFGSGTRLTVV.

This rearrangement joins TRBV19 to TRBJ2-4, with a weak D call TRBD2 (7 bases). Germline V gene lookup returns CDR1 LNHDA and CDR2 SQIVND (reference sequence). Trimming took off 5 bases at V and 4 bases at J, with 24 bases between the two ends. The CDR3 length is 18 residues. CDR3 region: CASSPGRSNGGTKNIQYF. In nucleotides, the CDR3 is TGTGCCAGTAGTCCGGGGAGGAGCAACGGGGGGACAAAAAACATTCAGTACTTC.

The chain is built from TRBV7-2 and TRBJ2-1; 7 nucleotides match TRBD2. CDR1 is SGHTA and CDR2 is FQGNSA in the germline V gene. V dropped 5 bases and J dropped 4; count of bases not matched to a gene: 17. The CDR3 runs 18 residues. The chain's CDR3 is CASSSGLEPFYRYNEQFF. The CDR3 bases are TGTGCCAGCAGCAGCGGACTAGAGCCATTCTATAGATACAATGAGCAGTTCTTC.

The CDR3 loop reads CASSGVPITLYEQYF. CDR3 DNA: TGTGCCAGCAGTGGAGTTCCCATTACCCTTTACGAGCAGTACTTC. The chain uses TRBV6-1 and TRBJ2-7; D remains ambiguous. Germline V gives CDR1 MNHNS, CDR2 SASEGT. V was cut by 4 bases and J by 4 bases, with 17 bases left in between. The CDR3 runs to 15 residues.

The V gene is TRBV19, the J gene TRBJ1-1; 8 nucleotides align to TRBD1. This CDR3 is built from 15 residues. Germline trimming cut 1 base from V and 11 bases from J; bases unmatched to any gene: 12. From germline, CDR1 is LNHDA and CDR2 SQIVND (reference sequence). The CDR3 sequence is CASSIVGQGAPAAFF. Written as DNA, the CDR3 is TGTGCCAGTAGTATAGTGGGCCAGGGGGCACCTGCGGCTTTCTTT.

The chain links TRBV5-4 to TRBJ1-2; D gene unclear. Germline-derived CDR1 and CDR2 are SGHNT and YYREEE (reference sequence). The CDR3 sequence is 14 residues long. The ends were cut back, 0 bases at V and 4 bases at J, with 10 bases in the middle. The CDR3, as DNA: TGTGCCAGCAGCTTGGAAGGGCAGCCCTATGGCTACACCTTC. Protein product: CASSLEGQPYGYTF. Full variable domain (remainder filled in from reference TRBV5-4 and TRBJ1-2): ETGVTQSPTHLIKTRGQQVTLRCSSQSGHNTVSWYQQALGQGPQFIFQYYREEENGRGNFPPRFSGLQFPNYSSELNVNALELDDSALYLCASSLEGQPYGYTFGSGTRLTVV.

This clone came up a few times. DNA for the CDR3: TGTGCCAGCAGCCGTACTAGCGGGGGGGTGGAGACCCAGTACTTC. Residues: CASSRTSGGVETQYF. The rearrangement uses TRBV6-6 and TRBJ2-5; 13 bases are a match to TRBD2. J was trimmed by 5 bases and V by 6 bases; bases with no gene match: 6. Germline lookup yields CDR1 MNHNY and CDR2 SVGAGI (reference sequence). The CDR3 covers 15 residues.

The chain uses TRBV18 and TRBJ2-3, with D uncertain. In germline, CDR1 is KGHSH, CDR2 LQKENI. The CDR3 is made up of 12 amino acids. Trimming pared 3 bases from V and 4 bases from J, leaving 5 bases between. The CDR3 DNA sequence: TGTGCCAGCTCACCGGTGGCAGATACGCAGTATTTT. Amino acids: CASSPVADTQYF.

This clone has a handful of counts. CDR3 sequence (DNA): TGTGCCAGCAGTGAGGATTGGGGACGGCGCTCTGGGGCCAACGTCCTGACTTTC. This sequence encodes CASSEDWGRRSGANVLTF. The J gene is TRBJ2-6, the V gene TRBV6-1, with D perhaps TRBD1 or TRBD2 (5 bases each). V was clipped by 3 bases and J by 0 bases, with 15 bases between them. The CDR3 totals 18 residues. Germline V CDR1 and CDR2: MNHNS, SASEGT.

The V call is TRBV27, the J call TRBJ1-3, with D unclear. Germline V gives CDR1 MNHEY, CDR2 SMNVEV (reference sequence). V gave up 7 bases and J gave up 0 bases, with 16 bases separating them. The CDR3 is 16 amino acids. CDR3 bases: TGTGCCAGCACTAACCCGGGCCTTAGCTCTGGAAACACCATATATTTT. It encodes CASTNPGLSSGNTIYF.

CDR3 protein: CASSPDIAGANVLTF. The CDR3 region has the DNA TGTGCCAGCTCGCCCGACATTGCTGGGGCCAACGTCCTGACTTTC. The rearrangement joins TRBV18 to TRBJ2-6; D is undetermined. V shed 6 bases and J shed 2 bases, with 11 bases lying between them. CDR3 size: 15 residues. Germline V gives CDR1 KGHSH, CDR2 LQKENI.

This clone was seen a single time. The CDR3 sequence is CASSFSVSDTQYF. CDR3 DNA: TGTGCCAGCAGTTTTTCTGTATCCGATACGCAGTATTTT. The chain combines TRBV6-5 with TRBJ2-3; D ambiguous. Germline V gene data show CDR1 as MNHEY and CDR2 as SVGAGI. The V end lost 4 bases, the J end lost 6 bases, and 11 bases lay between the germline ends. The CDR3 has 13 amino acids.

This chain uses TRBV2 with TRBJ2-7; 8 positions agree with TRBD2. With 7 bases clipped from V and 6 bases from J, the junction kept 14 bases outside the gene matches. The CDR3 consists of 15 residues. Germline-derived CDR1 and CDR2 are SNHLY and FYNNEI. CDR3 sequence reads: CASKIAAGGMGEQYF. The CDR3 DNA reads as TGTGCCAGCAAGATAGCCGCGGGGGGTATGGGCGAGCAGTACTTC.

The chain has TRBV5-6 and TRBJ1-5, with D hard to call. Germline V gene lookup returns CDR1 SGHDT and CDR2 YYEEEE. Trimming cost V 1 base and J 5 bases, with 10 bases left between them. The CDR3 runs 14 residues. The DNA for the CDR3 is TGTGCCAGCAGCTTGTTAAACTCCTATCAGCCCCAGCATTTT. This translates into CASSLLNSYQPQHF.

The V call is TRBV7-6, the J call TRBJ2-7; D is perhaps TRBD1 or TRBD2 (7 bases each). The CDR3 loop spans 15 amino acids. V was cut by 0 bases and J by 3 bases, with 12 bases left in between. Germline V gene data show CDR1 as SGHVS and CDR2 as FNYEAQ. CDR3 sequence reads: CASSLAGGDSYEQYF. CDR3 sequence (DNA): TGTGCCAGCAGCTTAGCGGGGGGGGACAGCTACGAGCAGTACTTC.

This clone turned up a few times. The genes are TRBV11-2 and TRBJ1-6; D unresolved. This CDR3 is built from 12 residues. CDR1 is SGHAT and CDR2 is FQNNGV in the germline V gene. Trimming removed 2 bases from V and 9 bases from J, with 5 bases in between. The CDR3 DNA reads TGTGCCAGCAGCTTATATTTTTCACCCCTCCACTTT. It specifies CASSLYFSPLHF.

The chain combines TRBV19 with TRBJ1-2; D remains ambiguous. Deletions cut 4 bases from V and 3 bases from J, with 9 bases between. The CDR3 sequence is 13 residues long. Germline CDR1 and CDR2: LNHDA and SQIVND (reference sequence). The DNA of the CDR3 is TGTGCCAGTAGTACCGGACGGCACTATGGCTACACCTTC. It codes for CASSTGRHYGYTF.

The chain recombines TRBV5-4 with TRBJ2-7; 7 bases are a match to TRBD1. CDR3 length equals 12 residues. CDR1 SGHNT and CDR2 YYREEE come from the germline V gene (reference sequence). V lost 4 bases and J lost 4; bases outside the gene matches: 2. The CDR3 DNA reads as TGTGCCAGCAGCCGGACAGGTTACGAGCAGTACTTC. This encodes CASSRTGYEQYF.

J is TRBJ2-5 and V is TRBV5-1, with D possibly being TRBD1 (7 bases). There are 13 residues in the CDR3. Germline V gives CDR1 SGHRS, CDR2 YFSETQ. V dropped 5 bases and J dropped 3 bases, with 11 bases sitting between them. The CDR3 protein is CASRPRGEETQYF. The CDR3 DNA is TGCGCCAGCAGGCCCAGGGGGGAAGAGACCCAGTACTTC.

This clone was counted a single time. This sequence joins TRBV5-1 and TRBJ1-5; D possibly corresponds to TRBD1 (5 bases). V was pared by 5 bases and J by 4 bases, with 10 bases between. The length of the CDR3 is 13 residues. Looked up from germline, CDR1 is SGHRS and CDR2 is YFSETQ. The CDR3 sequence is CASRGGSNQPQHF. Written as DNA, the CDR3 is TGCGCCAGCAGGGGGGGTTCAAATCAGCCCCAGCATTTT.

V usage is TRBV6-5 and J usage is TRBJ1-4, with D possibly TRBD1 on 5 matching bases. The V gene lost 10 bases and the J gene lost 7 bases, with 13 bases spanning the gap. Germline V CDR1 and CDR2: MNHEY, SVGAGI. This CDR3 has 12 residues. The CDR3 sequence: CATRGGSEKLFF. CDR3 nucleotides: TGTGCCACCCGCGGGGGGAGTGAAAAACTGTTTTTT.

V usage is TRBV5-4 and J usage is TRBJ2-5, with 8 bases aligning to TRBD2. CDR3 length: 13 residues. Looked up from germline, CDR1 is SGHNT and CDR2 is YYREEE (reference sequence). Trimming took 6 bases from V and 1 from J; bases not matched to a gene: 2. In DNA, the CDR3 is TGTGCCAGCACTGCGGGGGGCCAAGAGACCCAGTACTTC. As protein: CASTAGGQETQYF.

The chain has TRBV6-1 and TRBJ2-1, with 8 bases identical to TRBD1. The CDR3 runs 15 residues. Trimming took 7 bases from V and 3 from J; bases not matched to a gene: 8. Germline V gives CDR1 MNHNS, CDR2 SASEGT. DNA for the CDR3: TGTGCCAGCATCGACCGGGACAGGTTCTACAATGAGCAGTTCTTC. Its translation: CASIDRDRFYNEQFF.

The J gene is TRBJ2-7, the V gene TRBV11-2; D uncertain. Germline assignment: CDR1 SGHAT and CDR2 FQNNGV. This CDR3 has 11 amino acids. V shed 2 bases and J shed 3 bases, with 2 bases lying between them. CDR3 amino acids: CASSLRYEQYF. CDR3 DNA: TGTGCCAGCAGCTTACGCTACGAGCAGTACTTC. Full variable domain (outside the CDR3, taken from reference TRBV11-2 and TRBJ2-7): EAGVAQSPRYKIIEKRQSVAFWCNPISGHATLYWYQQILGQGPKLLIQFQNNGVVDDSQLPKDRFSAERLKGVDSTLKIQPAKLEDSAVYLCASSLRYEQYFGPGTRLTVT.

This chain joins TRBV7-6 and TRBJ1-5; D is unclear. Germline-derived CDR1 and CDR2 are SGHVS and FNYEAQ. This CDR3 contains 13 residues. V was clipped by 2 bases and J by 5 bases, with 7 bases between them. CDR3 protein: CASSLREDQPQHF. The CDR3 region has the DNA TGTGCCAGCAGCTTAAGGGAGGATCAGCCCCAGCATTTT.

The rearrangement uses TRBV15 and TRBJ2-5; either TRBD1 or TRBD2 may supply D (5 bases each). This CDR3 region has 17 residues. With 0 bases removed from V and 1 base from J, the gap between germline ends came to 15 bases. The germline CDR1 and CDR2 sequences are LNHNV and YYDKDF (reference sequence). The CDR3 sequence is CATSRDPFWGSQETQYF. The CDR3 nucleotides read TGTGCCACCAGCAGAGATCCCTTCTGGGGGAGCCAAGAGACCCAGTACTTC.

The chain couples TRBV5-1 to TRBJ2-1; 10 positions agree with TRBD1. This CDR3 comprises 17 residues. Germline CDR1 and CDR2: SGHRS and YFSETQ. Unmatched junction bases numbered 13, after V lost 1 base and J lost 9 bases. The DNA of the CDR3 is TGCGCCAGCAGCTTGATGGTAAGGGGGACAGGGGACGGTGAGCAGTTCTTC. This gives the protein CASSLMVRGTGDGEQFF.

This clone was detected only once. This rearrangement joins TRBV9 to TRBJ2-7; possible D gene TRBD1, 5 bases. The CDR3 has 17 residues. V lost 0 bases and J 7 bases, leaving 23 bases between the germline ends. Germline V lookup: CDR1 SGDLS, CDR2 YYNGEE. In nucleotides, the CDR3 is TGTGCCAGCAGCGTAGGGGTTTCGCAGGGCCTCCTGGGGGAGCAGTACTTC. Encoded protein: CASSVGVSQGLLGEQYF.

This chain joins TRBV10-3 and TRBJ1-2; no reliable D call. The CDR3 consists of 13 residues. Trimming stripped 3 bases from V and 5 bases from J, with 10 bases between. Germline V gene lookup returns CDR1 ENHRY and CDR2 SYGVKD. CDR3 protein: CAISDGEMYGYTF. Here the CDR3 DNA reads TGTGCCATCAGTGATGGGGAAATGTATGGCTACACCTTC.